The 5 T cell receptor beta chains listed next were all sequenced from one sample in a study of blood T cell repertoires in COVID-19. TCRdb's table, derived via immunoSEQ multiplex PCR, lists solely in-frame clones and lacks some. The top ten clones hold around 4% of a sample with around 100,000 clones, approximately 74% of them seen once. Sequences were obtained from peripheral blood. The receptors shown here come from a man between 65 and 85 years old with COVID-19, enrolled during active disease.

The genes are TRBV7-3 and TRBJ1-1, with D possibly TRBD1 on 6 matching bases. Germline CDR1 and CDR2: SGHTA and FQGTGA. CDR3 length: 16 amino acids. V dropped 5 bases and J dropped 3 bases, with 19 bases sitting between them. The CDR3 loop reads CASSLRQERWDTEAFF. The CDR3 nucleotides read TGTGCCAGCAGCCTAAGACAGGAAAGATGGGACACTGAAGCTTTCTTT.

The table lists this clone with a count of one. The chain employs TRBV2 and TRBJ2-5; tentative D call: TRBD2 (6 bases). The CDR3 is 13 amino acids. Germline loops: CDR1 SNHLY, CDR2 FYNNEI. V was trimmed by 7 bases and J by 5 bases, leaving 14 bases between them. CDR3 nucleotides: TGTGCCAGCACTCGACTAGGAGGGGAGACCCAGTACTTC. It yields the protein CASTRLGGETQYF.

The CDR3 protein is CASSRQGAYEQYF. The CDR3 nucleotides read TGTGCCAGCAGTCGACAGGGGGCATACGAGCAGTACTTC. The chain employs TRBV28 and TRBJ2-7, with TRBD1 identical over 10 bases. CDR1 is MDHEN, CDR2 SYDVKM, per germline. V was clipped by 5 bases and J by 4 bases; unmatched bases: 2. The length of the CDR3 is 13 residues.

This clone appeared a single time. The chain recombines TRBV28 with TRBJ1-2, with 9 nucleotides matching TRBD1. CDR3 size: 13 residues. Germline V gene sequence: CDR1 MDHEN, CDR2 SYDVKM. V shed 7 bases, J shed 13 bases, and the junction held 13 bases outside the gene matches. In DNA form, the CDR3 reads TGTGCCAGCACCTTTCCCCCGGGACAGGGTATCACCTTC. This encodes CASTFPPGQGITF.

The chain links TRBV15 to TRBJ2-7, with TRBD2 matching over 8 bases. Germline V CDR1 and CDR2: LNHNV, YYDKDF (reference sequence). The J segment lost 1 base and the V segment lost 8 bases, leaving 4 bases of the junction unmatched. The CDR3 is made up of 13 amino acids. CDR3 sequence: CATSTSASYEQYF. In nucleotides, the CDR3 is TGTGCCACCTCGACTAGCGCGTCCTACGAGCAGTACTTC.